These T cell receptor beta chains were read from a single sample in a study of blood T cell repertoires in COVID-19. Data came from immunoSEQ multiplex PCR; TCRdb stores just in-frame clones and leaves some out. The table has 200,000 to 250,000 clones, around 82% seen once. The sequencing sample was made of PBMCs or T cells enriched from blood (not recorded which). All receptors derive from a middle-aged woman who had been exposed to COVID-19. Each CDR3 is given with its conserved first and last residue. D genes are given only for firm matches. Clone size is not always given. Where it is, it says once, few, many or a class for expanded clones.

clone_size j_call d_call v_call cdr3_nt cdr3_aa
NA TRBJ1-2 NA TRBV4-3 TGCGCCAGCAGCCGCCATTCCCAGGTTAGCTATGGCTACACCTTC CASSRHSQVSYGYTF
few TRBJ1-2 NA TRBV6-5 TGTGCCAGCAGCCCCGCTGGTAACTCGGGCTACACCTTC CASSPAGNSGYTF
once TRBJ1-4 NA TRBV5-1 TGCGCCAGCGCGAGCGAGAATGAAAAACTGTTTTTT CASASENEKLFF
few TRBJ2-7 TRBD2 TRBV5-1 TGCGCCAGCAGCTCAAACGGACCGGGACTAGCGGGGGCCTCCTACGAGCAGTACTTC CASSSNGPGLAGASYEQYF
NA TRBJ2-1 TRBD2 TRBV14 TGTGCCAGCAGTCGCTCCCGCGGGGGCTACAATGAGCAGTTCTTC CASSRSRGGYNEQFF
NA TRBJ2-7 TRBD2 TRBV4-2 TGTGCCAGCAGCCACCGGGAGGCGGGGGGCACCTACGAGCAGTACTTC CASSHREAGGTYEQYF
NA TRBJ2-3 TRBD2 TRBV6-4 TGTGCCAGCAGTGACTCGAGCGGGGGGGCCACAGATACGCAGTATTTT CASSDSSGGATDTQYF
NA TRBJ1-3 NA TRBV5-1 TGCGCCAGCAGCTTGAACCAGGGAAACACCATATATTTT CASSLNQGNTIYF
NA TRBJ2-5 TRBD2 TRBV9 TGTGCCAGCCCCTCCCCTCGGACTAGCGGGGGCCCTAGTGGGACCCAGTACTTC CASPSPRTSGGPSGTQYF
NA TRBJ1-4 NA TRBV18 TGTGCCAGCTCACCACGAAGTCAGGCCAATGAAAAACTGTTTTTT CASSPRSQANEKLFF
NA TRBJ2-3 NA TRBV11-2 TGTGCCAGTACCATAGGTGACAAAACAGATACGCAGTATTTT CASTIGDKTDTQYF
once TRBJ1-3 TRBD1 TRBV6-1 TGTGCCAGCAGTGTGTCAGGGGGCGGTAGTCCGGGAAACACCATATATTTT CASSVSGGGSPGNTIYF
many TRBJ2-7 TRBD1 TRBV3-1/TRBV3-2 TGTGCCAGCAGCCTTGCACAGGGGTGGGTTATTTTC CASSLAQGWVIF
NA TRBJ1-4 NA TRBV3-1/TRBV3-2 TGTGCCAGCAGCCTAGAACCGCCCAGGGCGGGGGCTAATGAAAAGCTGTTTTTT CASSLEPPRAGANEKLFF
NA TRBJ1-4 NA TRBV9 TGTGCCAGCAGCCCGGGAGGGGCTAATGAAAAACTGTTTTTT CASSPGGANEKLFF
few TRBJ2-3 NA TRBV6-2/TRBV6-3 TGTGCCAGCAGTTACGGACGGGGGAATACGCAGTATTTT CASSYGRGNTQYF
NA TRBJ1-2 NA TRBV7-6 TGTGCCAGCAGCTTAGTTATAGGGGAGGTCGGCGGCTACACCTTC CASSLVIGEVGGYTF
NA TRBJ1-5 TRBD1 TRBV19 TGTGCCAGTAGTACCGGGGACAGCCGAAAACTCCAGCATTTT CASSTGDSRKLQHF
NA TRBJ1-4 TRBD1 TRBV27 TGTGCCAGCAGTTTATTCGACAGGGGCAAACGTTCGGATGAAAAACTGTTTTTT CASSLFDRGKRSDEKLFF